Following are 29 T cell receptor beta chains from one sample sequenced in a study of cytomegalovirus exposure and HLA in healthy donors. The PCR made use of 60 Vbeta and 13 Jbeta primers. Method: immunoSEQ multiplex PCR; TCRdb's copy keeps in-frame clones and lacks some. This repertoire shows 200,000 to 250,000 clones, around 81% found once; its top ten account for about 7.5%. Sequenced material: PBMCs. The receptors were sampled from a woman aged 55 to 70 in good health and CMV-seropositive.

This sequence joins TRBV5-4 and TRBJ1-4; D is perhaps TRBD1 (5 bases). Trimming shortened V by 0 bases and J by 4 bases, and 10 bases separated the two germline ends. The germline V gene has CDR1 SGHNT and CDR2 YYREEE (reference sequence). There are 15 residues in the CDR3. The CDR3 DNA follows: TGTGCCAGCAGCTTGGGGGGCCTACTTAATGAAAAACTGTTTTTT. Protein: CASSLGGLLNEKLFF.

J is TRBJ1-3 and V is TRBV10-3, with unresolved D. CDR1 and CDR2 (germline): ENHRY, SYGVKD. V gave up 5 bases and J gave up 0 bases, with 17 bases separating them. This CDR3 has 17 amino acids. The CDR3 here is CAISKEPTESSGNTIYF. The DNA for the CDR3 is TGTGCCATCAGTAAGGAACCGACGGAGAGCTCTGGAAACACCATATATTTT.

The V gene is TRBV5-1, the J gene TRBJ2-5, with 10 bases identical to TRBD2. The CDR3 extends over 15 amino acids. After removal of 5 bases from V and 2 bases from J, the junction contained 6 bases not matched to a gene. Germline V gene sequence: CDR1 SGHRS, CDR2 YFSETQ. The CDR3, as DNA: TGCGCCAGCAGTTCTACGGGACTAGCGCAAGAGACCCAGTACTTC. This sequence encodes CASSSTGLAQETQYF.

The rearrangement joins TRBV7-9 to TRBJ1-5; TRBD1 is a possible D gene (6 bases). V lost 8 bases, J lost 8 bases, and 16 bases lay in between. This CDR3 is 13 amino acids long. Per germline, CDR1 SEHNR and CDR2 FQNEAQ (reference sequence). The CDR3 DNA sequence: TGTGCCAGCGGCAGGGGCCCCGCAGAGCCCCAGCATTTT. Translated: CASGRGPAEPQHF.

The chain couples TRBV28 to TRBJ1-4, with D possibly matching TRBD1 (5 bases). Germline CDR1 and CDR2: MDHEN and SYDVKM. The length of the CDR3 is 14 residues. The V end lost 10 bases, the J end lost 0 bases, and 12 bases lay between the germline ends. CDR3 protein: CATQGESTNEKLFF. The CDR3 DNA reads TGTGCCACCCAGGGCGAGTCAACTAATGAAAAACTGTTTTTT.

This clone showed up just a few times. This chain links TRBV5-1 with TRBJ1-1, with 11 positions matching TRBD1. CDR3 size: 17 residues. V was clipped by 4 bases and J by 7 bases; unmatched bases: 15. Looked up from germline, CDR1 is SGHRS and CDR2 is YFSETQ. CDR3 in amino acids: CASSQPTGQGASFEAFF. The CDR3 nucleotides read TGCGCCAGCAGCCAACCCACAGGACAGGGGGCTTCGTTTGAAGCTTTCTTT.

This clone was observed once. This rearrangement joins TRBV4-2 to TRBJ1-2; 9 nucleotides align to TRBD1. The CDR3 length is 14 residues. Germline CDR1 reads LGHNA; CDR2 reads YNFKEQ. V trimming: 0 bases; J trimming: 7 bases; junction bases outside the gene matches: 3. CDR3 in amino acids: CASSQETGGTGYTF. In DNA form, the CDR3 reads TGTGCCAGCAGCCAAGAAACAGGGGGCACTGGCTACACCTTC.

J is TRBJ1-5 and V is TRBV5-1, with D maybe TRBD1 (5 bases). CDR1 SGHRS and CDR2 YFSETQ come from the germline V gene. V was cut by 0 bases and J by 3 bases, with 10 bases left in between. The CDR3 covers 15 residues. The CDR3 nucleotides are TGCGCCAGCAGCTTGGGAGACAGTCCCAATCAGCCCCAGCATTTT. Translation gives CASSLGDSPNQPQHF.

The rearrangement uses TRBV5-5 and TRBJ2-5; TRBD1 matches 8 bases. The CDR3 is made up of 16 amino acids. J was trimmed by 5 bases and V by 4 bases; bases with no gene match: 13. From germline, CDR1 is SGHKS and CDR2 YYEKEE (reference sequence). CDR3 region: CASSPSRAGGWETQYF. Written as DNA, the CDR3 is TGTGCCAGCAGCCCCAGTAGGGCAGGGGGCTGGGAGACCCAGTACTTC. Supplemented by reference TRBV5-5 and TRBJ2-5, the full variable domain reads DAGVTQSPTHLIKTRGQQVTLRCSPISGHKSVSWYQQVLGQGPQFIFQYYEKEERGRGNFPDRFSARQFPNYSSELNVNALLLGDSALYLCASSPSRAGGWETQYFGPGTRLLVL.

This clone was recorded only once. This sequence joins TRBV20-1 and TRBJ1-2; no firm D call. Trimming stripped 0 bases from V and 7 bases from J, with 6 bases between. Per the germline V gene, CDR1 is DFQATT and CDR2 is SNEGSKA (reference sequence). The CDR3 loop spans 11 amino acids. CDR3 in amino acids: CSARDAGGYTF. CDR3 DNA: TGCAGTGCTAGAGATGCAGGTGGCTACACCTTC.

This chain uses TRBV29-1 with TRBJ1-2, with D unclear. Germline CDR1 is SQVTM and CDR2 is ANQGSEA. V was clipped by 1 base and J by 3 bases, with 15 bases between them. This CDR3 comprises 15 residues. The CDR3 sequence is CSVEGELLRDYGYTF. The CDR3 DNA reads as TGCAGCGTTGAAGGTGAACTTCTGAGGGACTATGGCTACACCTTC.

This sequence joins TRBV27 and TRBJ2-5; TRBD2 aligns across 9 bases. This CDR3 region has 18 residues. CDR1 and CDR2 (germline): MNHEY, SMNVEV (reference sequence). V shed 0 bases, J shed 2 bases, and the junction held 10 bases outside the gene matches. CDR3 nucleotide sequence: TGTGCCAGCAGTTTATCCCAGGTCGGTCTAGCGGGGCAAGAGACCCAGTACTTC. It yields the protein CASSLSQVGLAGQETQYF.

CDR3 DNA: TGTGCCAGCAGCCCACAGGGCTTTATGAACACTGAAGCTTTCTTT. Its protein product is CASSPQGFMNTEAFF. The chain uses TRBV7-9 and TRBJ1-1; tentatively, D is TRBD1 (6 bases). Germline CDR1 and CDR2: SEHNR and FQNEAQ (reference sequence). V lost 5 bases and J 0 bases, leaving 13 bases between the germline ends. The CDR3 has 15 residues. Supplemented by reference TRBV7-9 and TRBJ1-1, the full variable domain reads DTGVSQNPRHKITKRGQNVTFRCDPISEHNRLYWYRQTLGQGPEFLTYFQNEAQLEKSRLLSDRFSAERPKGSFSTLEIQRTEQGDSAMYLCASSPQGFMNTEAFFGQGTRLTVV.

The chain carries TRBV30 and TRBJ2-5; the match to TRBD2 covers 8 bases. The CDR3 contains 13 residues. Unmatched junction bases numbered 6, after V lost 0 bases and J lost 9 bases. Germline CDR1 reads GTSNPN; CDR2 reads SVGIG (reference sequence). The CDR3 DNA is TGTGCCTGGAGTGTACGGGTGCGGGAGGCCCAGTACTTC. The encoded protein is CAWSVRVREAQYF.

The rearrangement joins TRBV7-2 to TRBJ2-5; 12 bases fit TRBD2. CDR3 size: 16 residues. Germline CDR1 SGHTA, CDR2 FQGNSA. V lost 5 bases, J lost 5 bases, and 9 bases stayed unmatched. CDR3 sequence: CASSPQTSGRWETQYF. The DNA for the CDR3 is TGTGCCAGCAGCCCCCAGACTAGCGGGAGATGGGAGACCCAGTACTTC.

The rearrangement uses TRBV7-2 and TRBJ1-6; the D gene is possibly TRBD1 (5 bases). Germline loops: CDR1 SGHTA, CDR2 FQGNSA. CDR3 length equals 15 residues. Deletions cut 5 bases from V and 8 bases from J, with 16 bases between. CDR3 coding DNA: TGTGCCAGCAGCATAAGAGACAGAAGGCATTCACCCCTCCACTTT. Protein sequence: CASSIRDRRHSPLHF.

V gene TRBV5-1 combines with J gene TRBJ1-3; TRBD1 agrees at 9 bases. CDR1 is SGHRS, CDR2 YFSETQ, per germline. This CDR3 contains 17 residues. The V and J ends lost 4 bases and 5 bases, in that order; junction bases with no gene match: 13. In nucleotides, the CDR3 is TGCGCCAGCAGCAAGGAACCGGGGACAGGGAGAAGAAACACCATATATTTT. As protein: CASSKEPGTGRRNTIYF.

This clone occurred once. The chain combines TRBV4-2 with TRBJ2-1, with 7 bases that match TRBD2. Germline V gene data show CDR1 as LGHNA and CDR2 as YNFKEQ. The CDR3 spans 16 residues. V lost 4 bases and J lost 0; bases outside the gene matches: 6. The CDR3 sequence: CASSPDGRPSYNEQFF. The DNA of the CDR3 is TGTGCCAGCAGCCCAGACGGGAGGCCCTCCTACAATGAGCAGTTCTTC.

The chain is built from TRBV19 and TRBJ1-5, with 8 bases fitting TRBD1. Per germline, CDR1 LNHDA and CDR2 SQIVND (reference sequence). With 4 bases clipped from V and 5 bases from J, the junction kept 7 bases outside the gene matches. The CDR3 is 15 amino acids. This chain's CDR3 is CASSTRDRQYQPQHF. As DNA, the CDR3 is TGTGCCAGTAGTACCCGGGACAGGCAATATCAGCCCCAGCATTTT.

This rearrangement joins TRBV5-4 to TRBJ2-2, with D unresolved. CDR1 and CDR2 (germline): SGHNT, YYREEE (reference sequence). The V end lost 2 bases, the J end lost 6 bases, and 11 bases lay between the germline ends. The CDR3 sequence is 14 residues long. The CDR3 nucleotides are TGTGCCAGCAGCTTCTTTCATAGCTCCGGGGAGCTGTTTTTT. Its translation is CASSFFHSSGELFF.

The V gene is TRBV7-9, the J gene TRBJ2-7; 14 bases are a match to TRBD2. There are 16 residues in the CDR3. Germline CDR1 and CDR2: SEHNR and FQNEAQ (reference sequence). V shed 5 bases, J shed 6 bases, and the junction held 9 bases outside the gene matches. The CDR3 is CASSPHPTSGRGEQYF. The CDR3 nucleotides are TGTGCCAGCAGCCCACATCCGACTAGCGGGAGGGGCGAGCAGTACTTC.

This rearrangement joins TRBV7-3 to TRBJ2-3, with 9 bases that match TRBD2. Germline V gene lookup returns CDR1 SGHTA and CDR2 FQGTGA. The CDR3 sequence is 18 residues long. The V segment lost 3 bases and the J segment 2 bases; nucleotides outside the gene matches: 12. CDR3 nucleotide sequence: TGTGCCAGCAGCTTTGGTCTAGCGGGACGGGGGCCCACAGATACGCAGTATTTT. Encoded protein: CASSFGLAGRGPTDTQYF.

This chain joins TRBV29-1 and TRBJ2-1; 8 nucleotides line up with TRBD2. The CDR3 totals 15 residues. The junction had 5 bases not matched to a gene; V was cut back by 0 bases and J by 4 bases. From germline, CDR1 is SQVTM and CDR2 ANQGSEA. The CDR3 loop reads CSVEDPGGAYNEQFF. In DNA form, the CDR3 reads TGCAGCGTTGAAGATCCGGGGGGGGCTTACAATGAGCAGTTCTTC.

In its sample, this clone was seen once. The gene calls are TRBV6-1 and TRBJ1-5, with D unresolved. Germline CDR1 MNHNS, CDR2 SASEGT. The CDR3 is 11 residues long. V was pared by 5 bases and J by 5 bases, with 4 bases between. The CDR3: CASSQDQPQHF. DNA for the CDR3: TGTGCCAGCAGTCAGGATCAGCCCCAGCATTTT.

This chain joins TRBV28 and TRBJ2-2; possible D gene TRBD1, 5 bases. CDR3 length: 16 amino acids. V shed 6 bases and J shed 2 bases, with 16 bases lying between them. Germline assignment: CDR1 MDHEN and CDR2 SYDVKM. CDR3 protein: CASSQRFGHNTGELFF. In DNA form, the CDR3 reads TGTGCCAGCAGCCAGAGGTTCGGACACAACACCGGGGAGCTGTTTTTT.

A note on this clone: At one end the junction does not follow the germline gene, possibly because of a read error. This chain joins TRBV11-2 and TRBJ1-3; D is perhaps TRBD1 (6 bases). The CDR3 consists of 14 residues. Germline CDR1 and CDR2: SGHAT and FQNNGV. CDR3: CASSLEGGGNTIYF. In nucleotides, the CDR3 is TGTGCCAGCAGCCTAGAAGGGGGAGGAAACACCATATATTTT.

V gene TRBV5-6 combines with J gene TRBJ1-6; the D is unclear. The CDR3 contains 14 residues. The V end was cut by 0 bases, the J end by 6 bases, with 7 bases between. Germline CDR1 SGHDT, CDR2 YYEEEE. CDR3 nucleotide sequence: TGTGCCAGCAGCTTGGGACGGAGTAATTCACCCCTCCACTTT. Translated, it gives CASSLGRSNSPLHF. The full variable domain, in which reference TRBV5-6 and TRBJ1-6 provide the parts outside the CDR3, is DAGVTQSPTHLIKTRGQQVTLRCSPKSGHDTVSWYQQALGQGPQFIFQYYEEEERQRGNFPDRFSGHQFPNYSSELNVNALLLGDSALYLCASSLGRSNSPLHFGNGTRLTVT.

V and J are TRBV19 and TRBJ2-6; TRBD1 aligns across 8 bases. V lost 6 bases and J lost 4; bases outside the gene matches: 2. CDR3 size: 14 residues. The germline V gene encodes CDR1 LNHDA and CDR2 SQIVND (reference sequence). The CDR3 bases are TGTGCCAGTAGCCAGGGGGCGGGGGCCAACGTCCTGACTTTC. This gives the protein CASSQGAGANVLTF. Together with reference TRBV19 and TRBJ2-6, the CDR3 gives the full variable domain: DGGITQSPKYLFRKEGQNVTLSCEQNLNHDAMYWYRQDPGQGLRLIYYSQIVNDFQKGDIAEGYSVSREKKESFPLTVTSAQKNPTAFYLCASSQGAGANVLTFGAGSRLTVL.

The rearrangement links TRBV6-6 to TRBJ2-1, with D possibly TRBD2 on 5 matching bases. CDR1 is MNHNY and CDR2 is SVGAGI in the germline V gene (reference sequence). The CDR3 is made up of 13 amino acids. Trimming left V 10 bases short and J 2 bases short, with 12 bases between. The CDR3 coding sequence is TGTGCCACCCGGTCCGGGACCTACAATGAGCAGTTCTTC. It translates to CATRSGTYNEQFF.